Below are 21 T cell receptor beta chains sequenced from a single sample in a study of cytomegalovirus exposure and HLA in healthy donors. This PCR relied on a set of 60 Vbeta primers and 13 Jbeta primers. Method: immunoSEQ multiplex PCR; TCRdb's copy keeps in-frame clones and lacks some. This sample has 100,000 to 150,000 clones, with roughly 79% found just once. The sample taken for sequencing was PBMCs. Receptors originate from a male donor in good health and CMV-seronegative.

The chain uses TRBV9 and TRBJ1-4; D may be TRBD1 (5 bases). Trimming removed 0 bases from V and 8 bases from J, with 11 bases in between. Germline-derived CDR1 and CDR2 are SGDLS and YYNGEE. CDR3 length: 14 amino acids. The CDR3, as DNA: TGTGCCAGCAGCGTAGACGGGGGGGGAGAAAAACTGTTTTTT. Translated: CASSVDGGGEKLFF. The full variable domain, rest sourced from reference TRBV9 and TRBJ1-4, is DSGVTQTPKHLITATGQRVTLRCSPRSGDLSVYWYQQSLDQGLQFLIQYYNGEERAKGNILERFSAQQFPDLHSELNLSSLELGDSALYFCASSVDGGGEKLFFGSGTQLSVL.

The chain links TRBV10-2 to TRBJ1-1; TRBD1 matches at 7 bases. The V gene end was trimmed by 6 bases and the J gene end by 5 bases; junction bases not matched to a gene: 3. From germline, CDR1 is WSHSY and CDR2 SAAADI. CDR3 size: 12 residues. CDR3: CASRGGGTEAFF. CDR3 nucleotide sequence: TGCGCCAGCAGAGGGGGCGGAACTGAAGCTTTCTTT.

The chain is built from TRBV9 and TRBJ2-5; TRBD2 agrees at 13 bases. CDR3 length: 17 amino acids. With 2 bases clipped from V and 5 bases from J, the junction kept 9 bases outside the gene matches. CDR1 and CDR2 (germline): SGDLS, YYNGEE. CDR3 amino acids: CASSVGLAGAGGETQYF. The CDR3 region has the DNA TGTGCCAGCAGCGTTGGACTAGCGGGGGCAGGGGGGGAGACCCAGTACTTC.

V is TRBV18 and J is TRBJ1-1; D is perhaps TRBD1 (5 bases). Trimming removed 5 bases from V and 0 bases from J, with 7 bases in between. The CDR3 is made up of 13 amino acids. Germline V lookup: CDR1 KGHSH, CDR2 LQKENI. The CDR3 is CASSGAMNTEAFF. The CDR3 DNA follows: TGTGCCAGCTCAGGGGCGATGAACACTGAAGCTTTCTTT.

The chain employs TRBV7-9 and TRBJ2-1; 11 bases align to TRBD1. The CDR3 is 15 amino acids. Germline V gene sequence: CDR1 SEHNR, CDR2 FQNEAQ (reference sequence). With V trimmed by 3 bases and J by 10 bases, 8 bases remained unmatched. The CDR3 loop reads CASSFGGQGDGEQFF. The CDR3 region has the DNA TGTGCCAGCAGCTTTGGGGGACAGGGGGACGGGGAGCAGTTCTTC.

This rearrangement joins TRBV30 to TRBJ2-1; tentatively, D is TRBD2 (6 bases). The V end lost 0 bases, the J end lost 1 base, and 16 bases lay between the germline ends. CDR1 GTSNPN and CDR2 SVGIG come from the germline V gene (reference sequence). CDR3 size: 17 residues. CDR3 protein: CAWSVGAGPRSYNEQFF. The DNA of the CDR3 is TGTGCCTGGAGTGTAGGCGCGGGGCCACGGTCCTACAATGAGCAGTTCTTC.

The chain has TRBV19 and TRBJ2-7; D is undetermined. V gave up 2 bases and J gave up 4 bases, with 9 bases separating them. The germline V gene encodes CDR1 LNHDA and CDR2 SQIVND (reference sequence). The CDR3 totals 13 residues. CDR3 in DNA: TGTGCCAGTAGTATAAGACATAATTACGAGCAGTACTTC. This encodes CASSIRHNYEQYF.

V and J are TRBV21-1 and TRBJ2-7; the D call in the table, TRBD1, was not verified against the DNA. TRBV21-1 is deemed a pseudogene. The CDR3 is made up of 17 amino acids. Written as DNA, the CDR3 is TGTGCCAGCAGCAAATTCGGGGTCCGGGACAGGTCGTACGAGCAGTACTTC. Amino acids: CASSKFGVRDRSYEQYF.

The chain is built from TRBV9 and TRBJ2-5; D may be TRBD1 (6 bases). Germline lookup yields CDR1 SGDLS and CDR2 YYNGEE. With 4 bases removed from V and 5 bases from J, the gap between germline ends came to 18 bases. CDR3 length equals 15 residues. This CDR3 is CASSLGGIRGETQYF. The CDR3 DNA sequence: TGTGCCAGCAGCTTAGGGGGAATAAGGGGGGAGACCCAGTACTTC. The whole variable domain, filled in from reference TRBV9 and TRBJ2-5, reads DSGVTQTPKHLITATGQRVTLRCSPRSGDLSVYWYQQSLDQGLQFLIQYYNGEERAKGNILERFSAQQFPDLHSELNLSSLELGDSALYFCASSLGGIRGETQYFGPGTRLLVL.

This clone was seen more than once but under ten times. The chain employs TRBV5-4 and TRBJ1-1; possible D gene TRBD1, 6 bases. The CDR3 spans 13 residues. The ends were cut back, 0 bases at V and 5 bases at J, with 8 bases in the middle. Germline V lookup: CDR1 SGHNT, CDR2 YYREEE (reference sequence). The DNA of the CDR3 is TGTGCCAGCAGCTTGGCGCAGGGGACTGAAGCTTTCTTT. It yields the protein CASSLAQGTEAFF.

This chain links TRBV11-2 with TRBJ2-3; no firm D call. Germline assignment: CDR1 SGHAT and CDR2 FQNNGV. V gave up 5 bases and J gave up 2 bases, with 5 bases separating them. There are 12 residues in the CDR3. The CDR3 DNA follows: TGTGCCAGCAGCCCTTTCACAGATACGCAGTATTTT. This gives the protein CASSPFTDTQYF.

V and J are TRBV7-3 and TRBJ2-2; maybe TRBD1 (5 bases). Trimming shortened V by 6 bases and J by 0 bases, and 11 bases separated the two germline ends. CDR3 length: 15 residues. Per the germline V gene, CDR1 is SGHTA and CDR2 is FQGTGA. CDR3 DNA: TGTGCCAGCAGGTTGGGGCAAGCGAACACCGGGGAGCTGTTTTTT. This sequence encodes CASRLGQANTGELFF.

This clone was seen a few times. The genes are TRBV9 and TRBJ2-1, with 11 bases identical to TRBD2. The CDR3 totals 18 residues. V lost 0 bases to trimming and J lost 5 bases; unmatched junction nucleotides: 10. The germline V gene encodes CDR1 SGDLS and CDR2 YYNGEE. The CDR3 sequence is CASSVVFSGGAGHNEQFF. The CDR3 DNA reads as TGTGCCAGCAGCGTAGTGTTTAGCGGGGGGGCAGGCCACAATGAGCAGTTCTTC. Looking up the rest from reference TRBV9 and TRBJ2-1 gives the full variable domain: DSGVTQTPKHLITATGQRVTLRCSPRSGDLSVYWYQQSLDQGLQFLIQYYNGEERAKGNILERFSAQQFPDLHSELNLSSLELGDSALYFCASSVVFSGGAGHNEQFFGPGTRLTVL.

This clone was seen only a few times. The chain links TRBV27 to TRBJ1-2; 9 bases match TRBD1. CDR1 and CDR2 (germline): MNHEY, SMNVEV (reference sequence). Unmatched junction bases numbered 19, after V lost 6 bases and J lost 5 bases. This CDR3 spans 18 amino acids. The CDR3 DNA reads as TGTGCCAGCAGCCCCCTTTTTTCCGTCGCTGGACAGGGGTATGGCTACACCTTC. This translates into CASSPLFSVAGQGYGYTF.

CDR3 in DNA: TGTGCCAGCAGTTTATCGAGTGGTGAGGCCTACAATGAGCAGTTCTTC. Protein sequence: CASSLSSGEAYNEQFF. The chain links TRBV27 to TRBJ2-1; D not certain. V was shortened by 0 bases and J by 2 bases, with 11 bases between the two germline ends. Germline V CDR1 and CDR2: MNHEY, SMNVEV (reference sequence). The CDR3 is made up of 16 amino acids.

The rearrangement links TRBV2 to TRBJ1-3; 8 bases are shared with TRBD1. The CDR3 has 14 amino acids. Unmatched junction bases numbered 7, after V lost 6 bases and J lost 6 bases. Germline V gene sequence: CDR1 SNHLY, CDR2 FYNNEI. CDR3 sequence (DNA): TGTGCCAGCAGAGTAGACAGGGGACAAAACACCATATATTTT. Translated: CASRVDRGQNTIYF.

This clone appeared a few times. This chain uses TRBV7-2 with TRBJ2-4; D is possibly TRBD1 (6 bases). Germline values: CDR1 SGHTA, CDR2 FQGNSA. The CDR3 runs 16 residues. Trimming left V 3 bases short and J 0 bases short, with 12 bases between. In DNA form, the CDR3 reads TGTGCCAGCAGCTTGACAGGCCTTCTAGCCAAAAACATTCAGTACTTC. It encodes CASSLTGLLAKNIQYF.

V gene TRBV27 combines with J gene TRBJ1-1; D remains ambiguous. The CDR3 length is 16 residues. Trimming removed 0 bases from V and 1 base from J, with 12 bases in between. The germline V gene encodes CDR1 MNHEY and CDR2 SMNVEV (reference sequence). This chain's CDR3 is CASSLSLGRKNTEAFF. In nucleotides, the CDR3 is TGTGCCAGCAGTTTATCTCTTGGCAGAAAGAACACTGAAGCTTTCTTT.

This clone appeared a few times. Other nucleotide sequences from this sample produce the same CDR3. This sequence joins TRBV7-2 and TRBJ1-1; perhaps TRBD1 as D (5 bases). Germline CDR1 reads SGHTA; CDR2 reads FQGNSA. Trimming took off 3 bases at V and 5 bases at J, with 13 bases between the two ends. The length of the CDR3 is 14 residues. The CDR3 region is CASSLQGRDTEAFF. CDR3 bases: TGTGCCAGCAGCTTGCAGGGTAGGGATACTGAAGCTTTCTTT.

The chain uses TRBV4-3 and TRBJ1-5; tentatively, D is TRBD1 (6 bases). Germline loops: CDR1 LGHNA, CDR2 YSLEER. The CDR3 is 14 amino acids. V lost 4 bases, J lost 7 bases, and 14 bases lay in between. This CDR3 is CASSRGPGAQPQHF. For the CDR3, the DNA is TGCGCCAGCAGCCGAGGACCAGGGGCGCAGCCCCAGCATTTT.

The chain is built from TRBV6-5 and TRBJ1-1; 9 bases fit TRBD1. Germline V CDR1 and CDR2: MNHEY, SVGAGI. Losses at the gene ends were 5 bases for V and 3 bases for J; bases not matched to a gene: 4. The length of the CDR3 is 14 residues. In DNA form, the CDR3 reads TGTGCCAGCAGTCTACAGGGGGCGGACACTGAAGCTTTCTTT. It is translated as CASSLQGADTEAFF.